The 25 T cell receptor beta chains listed next were all sequenced from one sample in a study of molecular identifiers for immune sequencing clone quantification (dated by TCRdb to between 2018 and 2020). Library preparation used PCR. TCRdb shows the sequencer as Illumina HiSeq 4000. TCRdb handled the public reads itself, with Q25 trimming in fastp and clone calling in MiXCR, and kept productive beta chains. Merged by CDR3 protein, the rows form single entries marked with the most common genes and DNA. The sample table contains 60,000 to 70,000 distinct CDR3 sequences; only one count was recorded for roughly 20% of them. The top ten clones comprise roughly 1.5% of the sample. The specimen sequenced was naive CD8+ T cells from blood, with Jurkat cell RNA spiked in. Explained via the paper, the cell subset or site label denotes: FACS-sorted CD8+CD4-CCR7+CD45RA+ naive T cells. These receptors all come from a human donor in good health. Some libraries in this study had Jurkat cell RNA spiked in.

A few counts support this clonotype. This sequence joins TRBV27 and TRBJ2-5; 8 bases map to TRBD2. The CDR3 is 14 amino acids. From germline, CDR1 is MNHEY and CDR2 SMNVEV (reference sequence). Unmatched junction bases numbered 8, after V lost 6 bases and J lost 5 bases. The DNA for the CDR3 is TGTGCCAGCAGCTTACTAGCGGAAGATGAGACCCAGTACTTC. Translated: CASSLLAEDETQYF.

This clonotype showed up many times. The V call is TRBV4-3, the J call TRBJ1-5, with D perhaps matching TRBD1 (6 bases). The CDR3 is made up of 16 amino acids. CDR1 and CDR2 (germline): LGHNA, YSLEER. Between the trimmed V and J ends, which lost 0 bases and 5 bases, there was a span of 14 bases. CDR3: CASSQERGGRDQPQHF. In DNA, the CDR3 is TGCGCCAGCAGCCAAGAGAGGGGGGGTAGGGATCAGCCCCAGCATTTT.

J is TRBJ1-2 and V is TRBV7-9; D gene unclear. CDR1 is SEHNR, CDR2 FQNEAQ, per germline (reference sequence). CDR3 length: 14 amino acids. The V end lost 1 base, the J end lost 1 base, and 7 bases lay between the germline ends. CDR3 amino acids: CASSLVGLNYGYTF. The CDR3 DNA follows: TGTGCCAGCAGCTTAGTAGGCCTTAACTATGGCTACACCTTC.

This clonotype was observed at least ten times. The chain is built from TRBV5-1 and TRBJ2-5; TRBD2 is a possible D gene (6 bases). This CDR3 is 16 amino acids long. Germline lookup yields CDR1 SGHRS and CDR2 YFSETQ. V shed 3 bases and J shed 2 bases, with 17 bases lying between them. In DNA form, the CDR3 reads TGCGCCAGCAGCTACACCAGACTAGATCAACAAGAGACCCAGTACTTC. This codes for CASSYTRLDQQETQYF.

To note about this clonotype: A much bigger clone sits one base away, suggesting this may be a read error. The V and J genes are TRBV28 and TRBJ2-3; D perhaps matches TRBD1 (5 bases). Germline-derived CDR1 and CDR2 are MDHEN and SYDVKM. CDR3 length: 13 residues. This chain's CDR3 is CASSPRTTHTRYF. The CDR3, as DNA: TGTGCCAGCAGTCCCCGGACAACACATACGCGGTATTTT.

This clonotype was counted at least ten times. The chain carries TRBV5-1 and TRBJ2-3, with a weak D call TRBD2 (5 bases). The CDR3 length is 15 residues. The germline V and J ends were trimmed by 4 bases and 6 bases, with 18 bases remaining between them. The germline CDR1 and CDR2 sequences are SGHRS and YFSETQ. In DNA form, the CDR3 reads TGCGCCAGCAGCGCGCTAGCTGAACGATTGGATACGCAGTATTTT. Residues: CASSALAERLDTQYF. Looking up the rest from reference TRBV5-1 and TRBJ2-3 gives the full variable domain: KAGVTQTPRYLIKTRGQQVTLSCSPISGHRSVSWYQQTPGQGLQFLFEYFSETQRNKGNFPGRFSGRQFSNSRSEMNVSTLELGDSALYLCASSALAERLDTQYFGPGTRLTVL.

There are a few counts of this clonotype. V and J are TRBV6-5 and TRBJ2-1; weak D call: TRBD2 (6 bases). Trimming stripped 2 bases from V and 9 bases from J, with 17 bases between. Germline V lookup: CDR1 MNHEY, CDR2 SVGAGI. The CDR3 is 15 amino acids. The CDR3 is CASSYARLVSFEQFF. CDR3 bases: TGTGCCAGCAGTTACGCTAGACTAGTCTCCTTTGAGCAGTTCTTC.

The V gene is TRBV6-2 or TRBV6-3, the J gene TRBJ2-6; TRBD2 matches 10 bases. This CDR3 has 22 residues. The V gene's germline CDR1 is MNHEY and CDR2 SVGEGT. V dropped 2 bases and J dropped 4; count of bases not matched to a gene: 20. CDR3: CASSYEASGSVFLCPGANVLTF. Here the CDR3 DNA reads TGTGCCAGCAGTTACGAGGCTAGCGGGAGTGTTTTTCTTTGCCCGGGGGCCAACGTCCTGACTTTC.

This clonotype was counted ten times or more. The chain joins TRBV15 to TRBJ2-3; 8 bases are a match to TRBD2. V lost 3 bases, J lost 3 bases, and 8 bases stayed unmatched. From germline, CDR1 is LNHNV and CDR2 YYDKDF (reference sequence). The CDR3 spans 16 residues. CDR3 region: CATSSSPGTRTDTQYF. As DNA, the CDR3 is TGTGCCACCAGCAGTTCGCCCGGGACTAGGACAGATACGCAGTATTTT.

This clonotype was detected many times. J is TRBJ2-5 and V is TRBV7-9; 7 bases align to TRBD1. Germline CDR1 is SEHNR and CDR2 is FQNEAQ (reference sequence). This CDR3 is built from 14 residues. Germline trimming cut 8 bases from V and 1 base from J; bases unmatched to any gene: 7. In nucleotides, the CDR3 is TGTGCCAGCCGGAAGGGGGCTCCCCAAGAGACCCAGTACTTC. It specifies CASRKGAPQETQYF. Full variable domain (outside the CDR3, taken from reference TRBV7-9 and TRBJ2-5): DTGVSQNPRHKITKRGQNVTFRCDPISEHNRLYWYRQTLGQGPEFLTYFQNEAQLEKSRLLSDRFSAERPKGSFSTLEIQRTEQGDSAMYLCASRKGAPQETQYFGPGTRLLVL.

The rearrangement uses TRBV24-1 and TRBJ2-7, with 8 bases identical to TRBD1. The CDR3 is made up of 16 amino acids. Germline lookup yields CDR1 KGHDR and CDR2 SFDVKD. V was pared by 1 base and J by 5 bases, with 9 bases of the junction left unmatched. The CDR3 region is CATSDFRDRSINEQYF. CDR3 bases: TGTGCCACCAGTGATTTTAGGGACAGGTCAATCAACGAGCAGTACTTC.

The chain couples TRBV5-6 to TRBJ2-1, with D perhaps assigned TRBD1 or TRBD2 (6 bases each). The CDR3 is 19 amino acids. Germline CDR1 reads SGHDT; CDR2 reads YYEEEE. V shed 4 bases and J shed 2 bases, with 25 bases lying between them. The CDR3: CASSGLSGEVASTYNEQFF. The CDR3 DNA reads TGTGCCAGCAGCGGCCTTTCAGGGGAGGTAGCGTCCACCTACAATGAGCAGTTCTTC. Combining the CDR3 with reference TRBV5-6 and TRBJ2-1 gives the whole variable domain DAGVTQSPTHLIKTRGQQVTLRCSPKSGHDTVSWYQQALGQGPQFIFQYYEEEERQRGNFPDRFSGHQFPNYSSELNVNALLLGDSALYLCASSGLSGEVASTYNEQFFGPGTRLTVL.

This clonotype appeared many times. J is TRBJ2-7 and V is TRBV19, with D tentatively TRBD1 or TRBD2 (5 bases each). The CDR3 spans 16 residues. Trimming removed 3 bases from V and 2 bases from J, with 17 bases in between. Germline V gene sequence: CDR1 LNHDA, CDR2 SQIVND (reference sequence). CDR3 protein: CASSISLGWGTYEQYF. In nucleotides, the CDR3 is TGTGCCAGTAGTATCTCGCTGGGCTGGGGGACCTACGAGCAGTACTTC.

This clonotype was detected many times. The chain has TRBV4-2 and TRBJ2-5, with TRBD2 matching over 9 bases. The CDR3 is 16 residues long. Germline lookup yields CDR1 LGHNA and CDR2 YNFKEQ. V lost 0 bases and J lost 5; bases outside the gene matches: 7. The CDR3 nucleotides are TGTGCCAGCAGCCAAGATGCCCTAGCGGGAATCGAGACCCAGTACTTC. Its translation is CASSQDALAGIETQYF.

This clonotype came up many times. V is TRBV27 and J is TRBJ2-7; TRBD1 matches 9 bases. Trimming removed 6 bases from V and 7 bases from J; junction bases left unmatched: 10. Germline V lookup: CDR1 MNHEY, CDR2 SMNVEV (reference sequence). The CDR3 spans 14 residues. CDR3 sequence (DNA): TGTGCCAGCAGCCAAGGGACAGGGAGGGGAGAGCAGTACTTC. It yields the protein CASSQGTGRGEQYF.

The chain employs TRBV29-1 and TRBJ1-2; 7 bases align to TRBD1. V shed 2 bases and J 2 bases; nucleotides not matched to a gene: 5. The length of the CDR3 is 14 residues. Germline assignment: CDR1 SQVTM and CDR2 ANQGSEA. CDR3 region: CSVESGGRNYGYTF. CDR3 coding DNA: TGCAGCGTTGAATCAGGGGGACGGAACTATGGCTACACCTTC.

Concerning this clonotype itself: Just one base apart from a much larger clone, this may be a read error. The CDR3, as DNA: TGCGGCGTTGAAGAAGTGGGGGGACCTTACAATGAGCAGTTCTTC. This sequence encodes CGVEEVGGPYNEQFF. V usage is TRBV29-1 and J usage is TRBJ2-1; possibly TRBD2 for D (6 bases). The CDR3 is made up of 15 amino acids. Germline V gene lookup returns CDR1 SQVTM and CDR2 ANQGSEA.

With regard to this clonotype: This may stem from a read error, because a much larger clone lies one nucleotide away. The conserved phenylalanine or tryptophan is not found at the CDR3 terminus, so this likely reflects a read error. CDR3 in amino acids: CASSSLRGSSHEQYS. CDR3 nucleotide sequence: TGTGCCAGCAGTTCCCTCAGGGGTTCCTCTCACGAGCAGTACTCC. This chain uses TRBV28 with TRBJ2-7, with a weak D call TRBD1 (6 bases). Germline lookup yields CDR1 MDHEN and CDR2 SYDVKM. The CDR3 consists of 15 residues. Trimming removed 4 bases from V and 5 bases from J, with 18 bases in between.

Worth noting for this clonotype: This may be a read error: a much more frequent sequence differs by one nucleotide. Because it lacks the conserved phenylalanine or tryptophan at the end, this CDR3 is likely a read error. The rearrangement uses TRBV7-2 and TRBJ2-1, with D possibly being TRBD2 (5 bases). The CDR3 runs to 16 residues. Germline V lookup: CDR1 SGHTA, CDR2 FQGNSA. V lost 5 bases and J 0 bases, leaving 14 bases between the germline ends. CDR3 amino acids: CASSPELGFSYNEQFL. The CDR3 nucleotides are TGTGCCAGCAGCCCCGAACTAGGGTTCTCCTACAATGAGCAGTTCCTC.

Ten or more counts support this clonotype. The chain couples TRBV4-1 to TRBJ2-7, with 7 bases fitting TRBD1. The germline gives CDR1 MGHRA, CDR2 YSYEKL. This CDR3 is built from 16 residues. V shed 0 bases and J 6 bases; nucleotides not matched to a gene: 11. The CDR3 DNA is TGCGCCAGCAGCCAAGAGGCCGAGACAGGGCTTCGCGAGCAGTACTTC. Amino acid sequence: CASSQEAETGLREQYF.

On this clonotype: A much larger clone lies one base from this, so it may be a read error. The chain is built from TRBV5-6 and TRBJ2-7; no reliable D call. Trimming shortened V by 2 bases and J by 3 bases, and 12 bases separated the two germline ends. Germline V CDR1 and CDR2: SGHDT, YYEEEE. The CDR3 contains 14 residues. Here the CDR3 DNA reads TGTGCCAGCAGCTTAGCCGGCGGTGACTACGAGCAGTACTTC. Residues: CASSLAGGDYEQYF.

This clonotype was detected only a few times. This could be a read error, since a much larger clone is one nucleotide away. This chain links TRBV6-1 with TRBJ1-1; D not resolved. Deletions cut 5 bases from V and 4 bases from J, with 17 bases between. This CDR3 is built from 15 residues. Germline CDR1 is MNHNS and CDR2 is SASEGT. The CDR3 sequence is CASSSLQRLSTEAFF. CDR3 sequence (DNA): TGTGCCAGCAGTTCCCTACAGCGATTGAGCACTGAAGCTTTCTTT.

To note about this clonotype: This clone may be a read error of a much larger clone one base away. V usage is TRBV4-1 and J usage is TRBJ1-1; D not certain. V was shortened by 1 base and J by 0 bases, with 9 bases between the two germline ends. CDR3 length: 15 amino acids. Per germline, CDR1 MGHRA and CDR2 YSYEKL. Here the CDR3 reads CASSQAGRMNTEAFF. For the CDR3, the DNA is TGCGCCAGCAGCCAAGCAGGCAGGATGAACACTGAAGCTTTCTTT.

Regarding this clonotype: A much larger clone sits a single nucleotide away, making a read error possible. A read error is likely, as this CDR3 ends without the conserved phenylalanine or tryptophan. J is TRBJ2-7 and V is TRBV7-3, with 7 bases aligning to TRBD1. V trimming: 5 bases; J trimming: 9 bases; junction bases outside the gene matches: 7. The CDR3 has 12 amino acids. From germline, CDR1 is SGHTA and CDR2 FQGTGA. CDR3 amino acids: CASSLRDRGQYL. Here the CDR3 DNA reads TGTGCCAGCAGCCTTCGGGACAGAGGGCAGTACCTC.

This clonotype was seen at least ten times. The rearrangement joins TRBV7-8 to TRBJ2-6; weak D call: TRBD1 (5 bases). Trimming cost V 0 bases and J 0 bases, with 21 bases left between them. Germline V lookup: CDR1 SGHVS, CDR2 FQNEAQ. This CDR3 has 21 amino acids. The CDR3 is CASSLAVERQSKRSGANVLTF. As DNA, the CDR3 is TGTGCCAGCAGCTTAGCAGTTGAGAGACAGTCCAAACGCTCTGGGGCCAACGTCCTGACTTTC. Drawing the rest from reference TRBV7-8 and TRBJ2-6, the complete variable domain is GAGVSQSPRYKVAKRGQDVALRCDPISGHVSLFWYQQALGQGPEFLTYFQNEAQLDKSGLPSDRFFAERPEGSVSTLKIQRTQQEDSAVYLCASSLAVERQSKRSGANVLTFGAGSRLTVL.